The T cell receptor (beta chain) under discussion was sequenced for a study of cytotoxic CD8 clonotypes in ibrutinib-treated CLL (dated by TCRdb to the early 2020s). About the study as a whole: The cohort was composed of 10 to 11 relapsed/refractory and roughly 15 treatment-naive patients; IGHV unmutated status was identified in around 17 patients. Every sample from remission and from progressive disease was obtained while the patients were still on ibrutinib. Response samples were taken after a median of 12 months on treatment, ranging from about 6 to 40 months. Longitudinal samples were available for about 30% of the 86 trial participants. Cryopreserved peripheral blood mononuclear cells were obtained prior to treatment, at the time of response, and at either disease progression or sustained remission. Responses were partial in roughly 24 patients and complete in 2; after median approximately 5.5 years follow-up, about 15 stayed in remission and approximately twelve progressed. An average of roughly 250,000 productive templates and approximately 91,000 productive rearrangements was obtained per sample.

A MiSeq instrument was used for deep resolution sequencing, which targeted depths ranging from 1 in 1 million up to 1 in 200,000 T cells, with coverage averaging 10x for each clonotype. TCR beta libraries were generated with the immunoSEQ hsTCRB Kit. On the authors' methods: The data were analyzed with ImmunoSEQ Analyzer and ImmunoSEQ Data Assistant, and V, D and J gene assignments followed IMGT definitions. Clonality, which ranges from 0 to 1, was calculated as one minus the normalized Shannon entropy of productive rearrangement frequencies. Only overrepresented clonotypes making up at least 0.05% of each patient's repertoire were included in the public clonotype analysis. More than ten repertoires from age-matched healthy donors, obtained from immuneACCESS, served as clonality controls. As stored in TCRdb, this immuneACCESS dataset retains in-frame rearrangements with V and J assigned. A fraction of the clones does not appear; measured against another copy, unresolved V genes explain less than half of the discrepancy, and the remainder lacks a known reason. That table gives V, J and clone size, and the DNA gave D and trimming. The sample contains fewer than 40,000 clones, around 63% of them found a single time. The top ten constitute more than 6% of the sample.

The full study reports these points: Baseline clonality was found to be higher than that of age-matched healthy donors and was strongly correlated with circulating CD8+ T-cell counts. Clonality rose at ibrutinib response, remained stable during sustained remission, and dropped back toward baseline at progression. Sustained-remission and progressing patients did not have matched sampling times, and lymph node repertoires were not examined. Public clonotypes were rare and either contracted or stayed stable during treatment, and the rise in clonality at ibrutinib response reflected the expansion of private clonotypes.

In regard to this clone: No cognate antigen has been identified for it. Base qualities are not recorded, but no much larger clone differs from it by a single base.

The sample's time point label, in plain terms: progressive disease on ibrutinib. For TCR beta library preparation, roughly 2 micrograms of genomic DNA were extracted from the cryopreserved PBMCs. Longitudinal blood samples from CLL patients on ibrutinib monotherapy underwent high-throughput TCR beta sequencing. The patients were enrolled in a single-center, open-label phase 2 trial of ibrutinib monotherapy. CDR1 and CDR2 were assigned from the germline V gene (reference sequence) as SGHNT and YYREEE. The CDR3, cysteine through phenylalanine, is 15 amino acids long. The kept DNA is CDR3 alone, 45 bases in frame from the first base. Trimming accounts for 3 bases at V and 3 bases at J, while the number of junction bases matched to no gene is 6.

This receptor was obtained from a human donor with chronic lymphocytic leukemia. This material consisted of PBMCs, taken at disease progression, from a patient treated with ibrutinib. The chain is encoded by TRBV5-4 joined to TRBJ2-7; a stretch of 10 junction bases matches TRBD1. The sequenced DNA is TGTGCCAGCAGCTCCTCCGGGACAGGGGTCTACGAGCAGTACTTC. Translated, it reads CASSSSGTGVYEQYF.